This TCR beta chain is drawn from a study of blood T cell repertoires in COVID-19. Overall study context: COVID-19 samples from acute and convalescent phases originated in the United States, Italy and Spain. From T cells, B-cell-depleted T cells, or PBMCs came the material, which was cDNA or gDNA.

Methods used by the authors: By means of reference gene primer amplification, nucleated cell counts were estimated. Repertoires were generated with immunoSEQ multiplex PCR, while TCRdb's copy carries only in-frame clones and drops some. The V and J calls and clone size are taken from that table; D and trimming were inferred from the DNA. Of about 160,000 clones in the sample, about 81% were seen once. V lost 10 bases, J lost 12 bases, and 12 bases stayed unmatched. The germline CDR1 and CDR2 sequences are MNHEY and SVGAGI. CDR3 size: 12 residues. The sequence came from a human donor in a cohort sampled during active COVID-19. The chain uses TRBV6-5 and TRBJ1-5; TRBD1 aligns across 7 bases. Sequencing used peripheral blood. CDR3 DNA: TGTGCCACGACGGCACAGGGGTTGAGCCAGCATTTT. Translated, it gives CATTAQGLSQHF.